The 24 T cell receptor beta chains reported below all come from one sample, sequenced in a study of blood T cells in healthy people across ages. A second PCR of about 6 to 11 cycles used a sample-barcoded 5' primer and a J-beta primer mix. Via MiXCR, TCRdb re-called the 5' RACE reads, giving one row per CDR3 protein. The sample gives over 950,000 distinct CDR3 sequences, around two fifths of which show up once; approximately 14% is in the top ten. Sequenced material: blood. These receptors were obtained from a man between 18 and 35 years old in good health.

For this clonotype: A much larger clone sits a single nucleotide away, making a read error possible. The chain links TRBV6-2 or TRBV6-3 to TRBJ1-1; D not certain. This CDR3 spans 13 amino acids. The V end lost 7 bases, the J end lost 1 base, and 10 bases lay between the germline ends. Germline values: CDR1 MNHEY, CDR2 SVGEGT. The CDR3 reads CASTRAGNTEAFF. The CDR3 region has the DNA TGTGCCAGCACCCGGGCAGGGAACACTGAAGCTTTCTTT.

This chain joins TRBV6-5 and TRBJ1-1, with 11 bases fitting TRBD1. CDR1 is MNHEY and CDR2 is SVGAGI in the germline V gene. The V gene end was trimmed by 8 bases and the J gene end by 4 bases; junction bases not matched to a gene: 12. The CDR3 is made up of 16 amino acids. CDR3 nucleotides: TGTGCCAGCTCGCCCGGGACAGGGGGGATTGGCACTGAAGCTTTCTTT. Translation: CASSPGTGGIGTEAFF.

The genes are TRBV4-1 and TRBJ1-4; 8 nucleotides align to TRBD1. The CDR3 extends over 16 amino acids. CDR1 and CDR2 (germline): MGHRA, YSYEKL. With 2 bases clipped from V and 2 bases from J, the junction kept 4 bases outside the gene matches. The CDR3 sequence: CASSQKQGATNEKLFF. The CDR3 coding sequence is TGCGCCAGCAGCCAAAAGCAGGGGGCGACTAATGAAAAACTGTTTTTT.

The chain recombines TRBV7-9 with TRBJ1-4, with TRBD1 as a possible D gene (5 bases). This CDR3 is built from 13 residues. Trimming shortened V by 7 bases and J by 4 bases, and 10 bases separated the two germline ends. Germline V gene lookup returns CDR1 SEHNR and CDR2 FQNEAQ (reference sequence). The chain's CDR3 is CASTGSGNEKLFF. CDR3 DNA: TGTGCCAGCACAGGGTCGGGTAATGAAAAACTGTTTTTT.

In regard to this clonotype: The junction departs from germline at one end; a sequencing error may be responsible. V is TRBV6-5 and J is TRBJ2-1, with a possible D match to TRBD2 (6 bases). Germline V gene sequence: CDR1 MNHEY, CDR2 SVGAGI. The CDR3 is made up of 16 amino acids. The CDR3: CASTTRRDLNYNGQFF. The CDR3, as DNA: TGTGCCAGCACCACTCGGAGGGATCTTAATTACAATGGGCAGTTCTTC.

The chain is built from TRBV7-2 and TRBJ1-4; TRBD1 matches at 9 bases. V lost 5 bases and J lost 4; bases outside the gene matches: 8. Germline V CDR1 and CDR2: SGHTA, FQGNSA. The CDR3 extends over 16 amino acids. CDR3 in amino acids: CASSRGTGYGNEKLFF. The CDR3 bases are TGTGCCAGCAGCCGCGGGACAGGGTATGGTAATGAAAAACTGTTTTTT.

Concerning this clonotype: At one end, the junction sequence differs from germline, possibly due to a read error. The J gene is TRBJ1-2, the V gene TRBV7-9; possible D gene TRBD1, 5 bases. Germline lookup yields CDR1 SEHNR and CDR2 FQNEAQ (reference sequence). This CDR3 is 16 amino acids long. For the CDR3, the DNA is TGTGCCAGCAGCTTACTGTTCAGGGAAGGAAACTATGGCTACGCCTTC. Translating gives CASSLLFREGNYGYAF.

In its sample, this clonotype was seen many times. CDR3 coding DNA: TGCGCCAGCAGCTTGGCTCAGGGTACGCAGTATTTT. Encoded protein: CASSLAQGTQYF. The chain joins TRBV5-1 to TRBJ2-3; a weak D match, TRBD1 (5 bases). V shed 0 bases and J shed 8 bases, with 7 bases lying between them. Germline CDR1 is SGHRS and CDR2 is YFSETQ. This CDR3 comprises 12 residues.

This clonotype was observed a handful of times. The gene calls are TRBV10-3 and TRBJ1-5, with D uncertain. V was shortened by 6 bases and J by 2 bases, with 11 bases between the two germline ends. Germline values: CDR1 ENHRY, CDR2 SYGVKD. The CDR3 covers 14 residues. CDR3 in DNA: TGTGCCATCAGACAGTCCGGGGGCAATCAGCCCCAGCATTTT. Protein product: CAIRQSGGNQPQHF.

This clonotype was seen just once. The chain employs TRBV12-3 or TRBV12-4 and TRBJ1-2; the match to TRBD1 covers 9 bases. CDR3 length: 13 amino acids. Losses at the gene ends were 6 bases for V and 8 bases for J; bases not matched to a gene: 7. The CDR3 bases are TGTGCCAGCAGCACGGACAGGGGAGGGGGCTACACCTTC. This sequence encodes CASSTDRGGGYTF.

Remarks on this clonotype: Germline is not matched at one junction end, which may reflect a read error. CDR3 region: CASSFLASTDAQYF. DNA for the CDR3: TGTGCCAGCAGTTTTCTAGCCAGCACAGATGCGCAGTATTTT. The genes are TRBV12-3 or TRBV12-4 and TRBJ2-3; D is possibly TRBD2 (5 bases). This CDR3 is built from 14 residues.

The CDR3 bases are TGTGCCAGCAGCTTAGATGAGAGTGACGAGCAGTTCTTC. It is translated as CASSLDESDEQFF. The rearrangement links TRBV11-3 to TRBJ2-1; no clear D gene. Per germline, CDR1 SGHNT and CDR2 YENEEA. With 0 bases removed from V and 10 bases from J, the gap between germline ends came to 10 bases. This CDR3 region has 13 residues.

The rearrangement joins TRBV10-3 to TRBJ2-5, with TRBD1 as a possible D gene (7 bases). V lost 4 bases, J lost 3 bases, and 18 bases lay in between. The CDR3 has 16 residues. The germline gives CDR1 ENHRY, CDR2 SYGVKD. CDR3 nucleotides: TGTGCCATCAGTGGAACCCAGGGGGGAGGAGAAGAGACCCAGTACTTC. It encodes CAISGTQGGGEETQYF.

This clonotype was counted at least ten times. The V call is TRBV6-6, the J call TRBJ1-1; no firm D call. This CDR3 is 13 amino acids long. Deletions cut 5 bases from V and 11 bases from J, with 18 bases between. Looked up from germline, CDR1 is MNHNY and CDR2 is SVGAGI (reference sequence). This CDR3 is CASSAPEGPDAFF. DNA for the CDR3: TGTGCCAGCAGTGCCCCAGAGGGTCCCGACGCTTTCTTT.

The CDR3 nucleotides are TGTGCCAGCAGCCTGGAGGCGTCAACTTCACCCCTCCACTTT. Protein sequence: CASSLEASTSPLHF. This rearrangement joins TRBV5-6 to TRBJ1-6; unclear D gene. CDR1 is SGHDT and CDR2 is YYEEEE in the germline V gene. V was clipped by 4 bases and J by 9 bases, with 14 bases between them. The CDR3 length is 14 residues. The variable domain in full, completed from reference TRBV5-6 and TRBJ1-6, reads DAGVTQSPTHLIKTRGQQVTLRCSPKSGHDTVSWYQQALGQGPQFIFQYYEEEERQRGNFPDRFSGHQFPNYSSELNVNALLLGDSALYLCASSLEASTSPLHFGNGTRLTVT.

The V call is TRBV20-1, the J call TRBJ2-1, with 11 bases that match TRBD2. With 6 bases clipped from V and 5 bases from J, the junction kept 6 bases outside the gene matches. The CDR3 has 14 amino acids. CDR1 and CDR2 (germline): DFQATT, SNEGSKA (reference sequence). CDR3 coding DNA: TGCAGTGCACCTCAACTAGCGGGGGACAATGAGCAGTTCTTC. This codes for CSAPQLAGDNEQFF.

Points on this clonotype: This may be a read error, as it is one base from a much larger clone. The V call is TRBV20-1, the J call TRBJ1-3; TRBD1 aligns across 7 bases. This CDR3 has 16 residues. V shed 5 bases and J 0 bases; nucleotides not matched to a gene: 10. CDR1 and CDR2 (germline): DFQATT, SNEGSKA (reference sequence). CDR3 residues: CSAEDRVGDSGNTIYF. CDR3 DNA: TGCAGTGCTGAAGACAGGGTGGGAGACTCTGGAAACACCATATATTTT.

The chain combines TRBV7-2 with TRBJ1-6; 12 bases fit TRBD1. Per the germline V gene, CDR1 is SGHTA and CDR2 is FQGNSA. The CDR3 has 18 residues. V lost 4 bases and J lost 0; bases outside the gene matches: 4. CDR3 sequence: CASSSGTGGISYNSPLHF. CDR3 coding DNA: TGTGCCAGCAGCTCCGGGACAGGGGGCATCTCCTATAATTCACCCCTCCACTTT.

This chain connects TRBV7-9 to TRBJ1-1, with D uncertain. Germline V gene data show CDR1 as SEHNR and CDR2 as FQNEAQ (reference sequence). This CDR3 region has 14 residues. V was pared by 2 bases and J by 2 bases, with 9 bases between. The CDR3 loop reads CASSLLKANTEAFF. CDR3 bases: TGTGCCAGCAGCTTACTGAAAGCCAACACTGAAGCTTTCTTT.

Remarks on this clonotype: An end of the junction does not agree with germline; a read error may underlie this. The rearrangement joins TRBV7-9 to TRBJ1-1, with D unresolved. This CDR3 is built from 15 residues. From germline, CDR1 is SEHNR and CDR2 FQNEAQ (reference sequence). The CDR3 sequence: CASSLRSGLATEAFF. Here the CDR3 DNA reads TGTGCCAGCAGCTTAAGGTCCGGGTTAGCGACTGAGGCTTTCTTT.

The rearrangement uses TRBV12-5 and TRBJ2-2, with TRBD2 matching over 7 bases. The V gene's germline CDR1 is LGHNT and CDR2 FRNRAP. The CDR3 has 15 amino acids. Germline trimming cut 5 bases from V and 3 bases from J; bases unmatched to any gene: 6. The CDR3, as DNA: TGTGCTAGTGGTCTCGGGCGGGGGTACACCGGGGAGCTGTTTTTT. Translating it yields CASGLGRGYTGELFF.

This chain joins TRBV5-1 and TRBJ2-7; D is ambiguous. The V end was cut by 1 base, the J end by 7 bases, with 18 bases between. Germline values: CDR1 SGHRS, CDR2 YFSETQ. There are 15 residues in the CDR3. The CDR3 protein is CASSLSGPPVNEQYF. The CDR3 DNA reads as TGCGCCAGCAGCTTGTCCGGACCCCCCGTCAATGAGCAGTACTTC. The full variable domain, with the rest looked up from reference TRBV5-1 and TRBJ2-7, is KAGVTQTPRYLIKTRGQQVTLSCSPISGHRSVSWYQQTPGQGLQFLFEYFSETQRNKGNFPGRFSGRQFSNSRSEMNVSTLELGDSALYLCASSLSGPPVNEQYFGPGTRLTVT.

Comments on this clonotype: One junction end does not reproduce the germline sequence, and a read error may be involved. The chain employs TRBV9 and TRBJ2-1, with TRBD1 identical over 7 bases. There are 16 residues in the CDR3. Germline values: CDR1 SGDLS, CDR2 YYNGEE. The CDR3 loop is CASGVGGYSSYNEQFF. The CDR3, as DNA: TGTGCCAGCGGCGTAGGGGGCTATAGCTCCTACAATGAGCAGTTCTTC.

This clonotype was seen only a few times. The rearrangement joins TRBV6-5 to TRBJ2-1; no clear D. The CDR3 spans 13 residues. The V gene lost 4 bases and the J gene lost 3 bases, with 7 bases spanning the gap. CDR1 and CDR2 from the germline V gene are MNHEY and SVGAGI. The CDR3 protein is CASSWGGYNEQFF. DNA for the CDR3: TGTGCCAGCAGTTGGGGTGGCTACAATGAGCAGTTCTTC.